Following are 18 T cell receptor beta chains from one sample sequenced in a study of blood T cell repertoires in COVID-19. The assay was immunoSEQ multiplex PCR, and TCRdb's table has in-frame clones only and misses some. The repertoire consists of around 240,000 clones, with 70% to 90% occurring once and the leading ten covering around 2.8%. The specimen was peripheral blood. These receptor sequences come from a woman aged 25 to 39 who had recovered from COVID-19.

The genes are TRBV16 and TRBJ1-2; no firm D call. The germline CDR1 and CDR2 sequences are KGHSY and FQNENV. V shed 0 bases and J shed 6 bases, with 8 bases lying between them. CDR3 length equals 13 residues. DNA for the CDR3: TGTGCCAGCAGCCAATCGGTAGGAGATGGCTACACCTTC. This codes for CASSQSVGDGYTF.

The CDR3, as DNA: TGTGCCAGCAGCCAATCTAGCGGGGGGCCCCCTGACGGTGAGCAGTTCTTC. Protein sequence: CASSQSSGGPPDGEQFF. The chain is built from TRBV14 and TRBJ2-1; 11 bases fit TRBD2. This CDR3 comprises 17 residues. Germline lookup yields CDR1 SGHDN and CDR2 FVKESK. With V trimmed by 2 bases and J by 9 bases, 12 bases remained unmatched.

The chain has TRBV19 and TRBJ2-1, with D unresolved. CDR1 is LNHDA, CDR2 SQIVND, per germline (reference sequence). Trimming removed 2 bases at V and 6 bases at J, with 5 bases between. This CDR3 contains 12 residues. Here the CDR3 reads CASSISLNEQFF. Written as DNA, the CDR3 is TGTGCCAGTAGTATATCCCTCAATGAGCAGTTCTTC.

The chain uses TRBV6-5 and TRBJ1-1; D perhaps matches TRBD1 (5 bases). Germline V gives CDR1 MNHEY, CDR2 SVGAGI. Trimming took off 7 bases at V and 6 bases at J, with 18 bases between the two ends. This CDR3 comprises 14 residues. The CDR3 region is CASIPREGSAEAFF. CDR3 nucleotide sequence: TGTGCCAGCATCCCCCGGGAGGGGAGCGCTGAAGCTTTCTTT.

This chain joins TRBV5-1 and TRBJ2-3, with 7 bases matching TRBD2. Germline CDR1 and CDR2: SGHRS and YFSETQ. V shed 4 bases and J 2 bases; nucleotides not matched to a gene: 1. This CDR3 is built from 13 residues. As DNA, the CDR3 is TGCGCCAGCAGCGGGGGGGTCACAGATACGCAGTATTTT. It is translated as CASSGGVTDTQYF.

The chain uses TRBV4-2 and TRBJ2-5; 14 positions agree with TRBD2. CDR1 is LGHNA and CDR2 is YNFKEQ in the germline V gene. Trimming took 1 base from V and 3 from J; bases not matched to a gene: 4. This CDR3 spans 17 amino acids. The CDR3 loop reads CASSQGGTSGGEETQYF. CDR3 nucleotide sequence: TGTGCCAGCAGCCAAGGGGGGACTAGCGGGGGTGAAGAGACCCAGTACTTC.

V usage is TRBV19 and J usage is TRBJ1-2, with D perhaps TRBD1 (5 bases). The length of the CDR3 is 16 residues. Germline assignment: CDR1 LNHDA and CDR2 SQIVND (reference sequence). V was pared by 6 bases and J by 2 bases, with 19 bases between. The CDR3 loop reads CASRGEGYGSNYGYTF. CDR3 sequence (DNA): TGTGCCAGTAGAGGGGAGGGGTACGGGTCGAACTATGGCTACACCTTC.

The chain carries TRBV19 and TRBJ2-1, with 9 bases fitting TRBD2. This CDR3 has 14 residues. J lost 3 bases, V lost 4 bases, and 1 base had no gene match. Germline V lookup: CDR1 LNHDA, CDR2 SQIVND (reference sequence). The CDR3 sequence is CASSTSGDYNEQFF. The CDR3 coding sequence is TGTGCCAGTAGTACTAGCGGGGACTACAATGAGCAGTTCTTC.

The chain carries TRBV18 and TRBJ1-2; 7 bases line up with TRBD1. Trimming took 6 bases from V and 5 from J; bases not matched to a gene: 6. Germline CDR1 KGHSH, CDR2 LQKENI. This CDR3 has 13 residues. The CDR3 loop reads CASSSGQDYGYTF. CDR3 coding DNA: TGTGCCAGCTCCTCCGGACAGGATTATGGCTACACCTTC.

The CDR3 nucleotides are TGTGCCAGCAGTAAGGACAGAACCAATTCACCCCTCCACTTT. Protein sequence: CASSKDRTNSPLHF. The chain has TRBV2 and TRBJ1-6, with D perhaps TRBD1 (6 bases). V was shortened by 5 bases and J by 7 bases, with 12 bases between the two germline ends. CDR3 size: 14 residues. Germline CDR1 reads SNHLY; CDR2 reads FYNNEI.

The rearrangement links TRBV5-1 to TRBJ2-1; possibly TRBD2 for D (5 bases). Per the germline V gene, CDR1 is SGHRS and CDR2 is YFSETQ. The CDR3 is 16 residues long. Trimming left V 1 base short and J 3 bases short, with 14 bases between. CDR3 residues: CASSLSVGSGYNEQFF. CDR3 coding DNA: TGCGCCAGCAGCTTGTCAGTAGGCAGCGGCTACAATGAGCAGTTCTTC. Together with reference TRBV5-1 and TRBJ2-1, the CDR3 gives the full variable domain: KAGVTQTPRYLIKTRGQQVTLSCSPISGHRSVSWYQQTPGQGLQFLFEYFSETQRNKGNFPGRFSGRQFSNSRSEMNVSTLELGDSALYLCASSLSVGSGYNEQFFGPGTRLTVL.

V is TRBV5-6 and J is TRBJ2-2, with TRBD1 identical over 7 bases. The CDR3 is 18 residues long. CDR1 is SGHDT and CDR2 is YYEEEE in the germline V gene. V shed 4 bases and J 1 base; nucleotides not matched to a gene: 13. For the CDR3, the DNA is TGTGCCAGCAGCATCCTGACAGGGACCACAATGAACACCGGGGAGCTGTTTTTT. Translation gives CASSILTGTTMNTGELFF.

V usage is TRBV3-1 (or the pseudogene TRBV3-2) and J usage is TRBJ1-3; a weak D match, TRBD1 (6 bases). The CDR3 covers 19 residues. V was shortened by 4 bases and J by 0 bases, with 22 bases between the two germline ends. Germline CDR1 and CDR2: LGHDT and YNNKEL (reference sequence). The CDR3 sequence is CASSPGLMTGGLSGNTIYF. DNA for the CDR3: TGTGCCAGCAGCCCCGGATTAATGACAGGCGGACTCTCTGGAAACACCATATATTTT.

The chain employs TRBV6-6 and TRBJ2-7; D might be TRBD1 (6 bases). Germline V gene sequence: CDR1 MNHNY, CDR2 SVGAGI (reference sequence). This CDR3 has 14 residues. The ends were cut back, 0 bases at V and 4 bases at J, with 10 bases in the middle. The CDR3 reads CASSYSRQGYEQYF. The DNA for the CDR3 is TGTGCCAGCAGTTACTCGCGGCAGGGGTACGAGCAGTACTTC.

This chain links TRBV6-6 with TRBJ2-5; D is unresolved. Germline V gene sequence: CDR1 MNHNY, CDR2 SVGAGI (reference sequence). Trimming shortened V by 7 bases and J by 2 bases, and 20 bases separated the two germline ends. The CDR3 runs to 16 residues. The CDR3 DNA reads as TGTGCCAGCACCGGAACCCGAACAGCTTCACAAGAGACCCAGTACTTC. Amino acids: CASTGTRTASQETQYF.

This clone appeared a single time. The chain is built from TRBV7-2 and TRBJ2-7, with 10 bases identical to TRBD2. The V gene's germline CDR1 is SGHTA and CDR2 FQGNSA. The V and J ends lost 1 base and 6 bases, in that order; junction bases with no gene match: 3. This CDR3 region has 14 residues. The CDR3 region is CASSLERGGFEQYF. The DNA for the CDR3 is TGTGCCAGCAGCTTAGAGCGGGGGGGATTCGAGCAGTACTTC.

CDR3 bases: TGTGCCAGCAGCTTGGCGGTAGCGGGGGCACGACGGCAAGAGACCCAGTACTTC. It yields the protein CASSLAVAGARRQETQYF. The chain has TRBV7-8 and TRBJ2-5; 9 bases map to TRBD2. After removal of 3 bases from V and 2 bases from J, the junction contained 13 bases not matched to a gene. The germline gives CDR1 SGHVS, CDR2 FQNEAQ. There are 18 residues in the CDR3.

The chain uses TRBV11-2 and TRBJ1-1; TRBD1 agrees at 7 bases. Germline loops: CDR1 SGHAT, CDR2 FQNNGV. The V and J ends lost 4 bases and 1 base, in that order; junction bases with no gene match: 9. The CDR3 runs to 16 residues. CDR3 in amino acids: CASSSYTRQGNTEAFF. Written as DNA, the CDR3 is TGTGCCAGCAGCTCGTACACTCGACAGGGGAACACTGAAGCTTTCTTT. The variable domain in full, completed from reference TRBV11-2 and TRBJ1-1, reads EAGVAQSPRYKIIEKRQSVAFWCNPISGHATLYWYQQILGQGPKLLIQFQNNGVVDDSQLPKDRFSAERLKGVDSTLKIQPAKLEDSAVYLCASSSYTRQGNTEAFFGQGTRLTVV.